This TCR beta chain was recovered during a study of shared clonotypes between healthy human individuals. Study at large: The cohort had two women and a few men, ages 18 to 49. Each donor's CD8 memory used one plate, CD8 naive two, each CD4 subset three.

Details on this clone: The sample contains more than one DNA sequence encoding this CDR3.

Germline-derived CDR1 and CDR2 are SGHKS and YYEKEE (reference sequence). The CDR3 is 14 amino acids. Trimming took 2 bases from V and 0 from J, leaving 9 bases between them. An even split of each subset's genomic DNA across several immunoSEQ plates was performed. Authors' analysis steps: From ImmunoSEQ came sequences covering only the junction and carrying no quality scores, so filtering differed. Sequencing used immunoSEQ multiplex PCR; TCRdb keeps in-frame clones, though not all of them. The DNA gave D and trimming, while V, J and clone size come from that table. Altogether some 1,400,000 clones are present, around 95% being singletons, with the ten largest covering 1% to 1.5%.

This TCR was sampled from a man aged 30-40 years in good health. V gene TRBV5-5 combines with J gene TRBJ2-7, with TRBD2 as a possible D gene (5 bases). The sample comprised naive CD4+ T cells sorted from blood. Subset noted: CD45RA+ positively selected. As DNA, the CDR3 is TGTGCCAGCAGCTTAAGCGGTAGCTCCTACGAGCAGTACTTC. This gives the protein CASSLSGSSYEQYF.